Presented here are 14 T cell receptor beta chains from one specimen sequenced in a study of CD4 T cells in relation to SARS-CoV-2 and coronaviruses. Data came from immunoSEQ multiplex PCR; TCRdb stores just in-frame clones and leaves some out. The data contain fewer than 45,000 clones, roughly 84% of them seen just once; the ten biggest clones take up about 1.2%. Their specific antigens are unknown. Input material: naive CD4+ T cells from PBMCs, cultured in vitro. Stated subset: naive CD4+ T cells isolated by negative enrichment. These TCRs come from an adult with COVID-19.

This chain links TRBV20-1 with TRBJ2-3; D is ambiguous. The CDR3 has 11 amino acids. V lost 7 bases and J 5 bases, leaving 10 bases between the germline ends. Germline lookup yields CDR1 DFQATT and CDR2 SNEGSKA (reference sequence). Written as DNA, the CDR3 is TGCAGTGGGCCCCAGAGAGATACGCAGTATTTT. Translated, it gives CSGPQRDTQYF.

V usage is TRBV28 and J usage is TRBJ2-3; possible D gene TRBD1, 7 bases. Trimming took off 5 bases at V and 5 bases at J, with 17 bases between the two ends. Germline V gene lookup returns CDR1 MDHEN and CDR2 SYDVKM. The CDR3 contains 15 residues. The CDR3 loop reads CASSASRGARDTQYF. CDR3 coding DNA: TGTGCCAGCAGTGCGTCCAGGGGGGCTCGAGATACGCAGTATTTT. The variable domain in full, completed from reference TRBV28 and TRBJ2-3, reads DVKVTQSSRYLVKRTGEKVFLECVQDMDHENMFWYRQDPGLGLRLIYFSYDVKMKEKGDIPEGYSVSREKKERFSLILESASTNQTSMYLCASSASRGARDTQYFGPGTRLTVL.

V gene TRBV6-5 combines with J gene TRBJ2-5; D gene ambiguous. The ends were cut back, 1 base at V and 2 bases at J, with 5 bases in the middle. Per germline, CDR1 MNHEY and CDR2 SVGAGI. The CDR3 contains 13 residues. The CDR3 nucleotides read TGTGCCAGCAGTTACTACATACAAGAGACCCAGTACTTC. Its protein product is CASSYYIQETQYF.

This clone was seen only once. The gene calls are TRBV28 and TRBJ2-7, with D possibly TRBD2 on 6 matching bases. The CDR3 is made up of 15 amino acids. Looked up from germline, CDR1 is MDHEN and CDR2 is SYDVKM. With 3 bases removed from V and 2 bases from J, the gap between germline ends came to 14 bases. The CDR3 coding sequence is TGTGCCAGCAGTTTTCCGGGAGCGCCAACCTACGAGCAGTACTTC. It specifies CASSFPGAPTYEQYF.

The chain employs TRBV6-5 and TRBJ2-7, with 7 bases identical to TRBD2. The CDR3 sequence is 14 residues long. Trimming cost V 3 bases and J 2 bases; bases outside gene matches: 4. Germline-derived CDR1 and CDR2 are MNHEY and SVGAGI. DNA of the CDR3: TGTGCCAGCAGTTATCGTAGCGGGCCCTACGAGCAGTACTTC. Translation gives CASSYRSGPYEQYF.

This clone was counted a single time. V usage is TRBV9 and J usage is TRBJ2-1; unclear D gene. The germline V gene has CDR1 SGDLS and CDR2 YYNGEE. V was clipped by 0 bases and J by 1 base, with 8 bases between them. The CDR3 contains 15 residues. CDR3 nucleotides: TGTGCCAGCAGCGTAGACGGCCTTTCCTACAATGAGCAGTTCTTC. The encoded protein is CASSVDGLSYNEQFF.

This rearrangement joins TRBV10-2 to TRBJ1-4, with 9 bases that match TRBD1. CDR1 is WSHSY and CDR2 is SAAADI in the germline V gene. CDR3 length: 14 residues. J lost 3 bases, V lost 7 bases, and 3 bases had no gene match. In DNA, the CDR3 is TGCGCCAGCACCCACAGGGGGCCTAATGAAAAACTGTTTTTT. Amino acid sequence: CASTHRGPNEKLFF.

V is TRBV10-1 and J is TRBJ2-1, with 7 bases identical to TRBD2. The CDR3 runs to 15 residues. CDR1 and CDR2 from the germline V gene are WNHNN and SYGVQD (reference sequence). Germline trimming cut 4 bases from V and 6 bases from J; bases unmatched to any gene: 9. The CDR3 reads CASSVGTMGINEQFF. The CDR3 nucleotides read TGCGCCAGCAGTGTTGGGACTATGGGGATCAATGAGCAGTTCTTC.

This chain connects TRBV9 to TRBJ2-7; 11 bases are shared with TRBD2. The length of the CDR3 is 17 residues. V was pared by 1 base and J by 6 bases, with 12 bases of the junction left unmatched. The germline V gene has CDR1 SGDLS and CDR2 YYNGEE. CDR3 DNA sequence: TGTGCCAGCAGCGTATCAGGGACTAGCGGAGTACGAGGCGAGCAGTACTTC. The encoded protein is CASSVSGTSGVRGEQYF.

V gene TRBV10-3 combines with J gene TRBJ2-5; 7 bases are shared with TRBD1. CDR1 is ENHRY and CDR2 is SYGVKD in the germline V gene. V gave up 4 bases and J gave up 2 bases; unmatched junction bases: 1. The CDR3 length is 13 residues. In DNA, the CDR3 is TGTGCCATCAGTGGGGGACAGCAAGAGACCCAGTACTTC. This translates into CAISGGQQETQYF.

This chain joins TRBV9 and TRBJ1-1; perhaps TRBD1 as D (6 bases). Germline V gene lookup returns CDR1 SGDLS and CDR2 YYNGEE. The CDR3 consists of 13 residues. Trimming pared 1 base from V and 8 bases from J, leaving 12 bases between. In DNA form, the CDR3 reads TGTGCCAGCAGCGTAATGGGGGGCTCAGAAGCTTTCTTT. Protein: CASSVMGGSEAFF.

This clone has a handful of counts. The V call is TRBV2, the J call TRBJ2-7, with 13 nucleotides matching TRBD2. This CDR3 has 15 amino acids. The J segment lost 5 bases and the V segment lost 5 bases, leaving 6 bases of the junction unmatched. Germline loops: CDR1 SNHLY, CDR2 FYNNEI. CDR3: CASSPGLAGVNEQYF. The CDR3 DNA reads TGTGCCAGCAGTCCCGGACTAGCGGGAGTTAACGAGCAGTACTTC.

The V gene is TRBV6-2 or TRBV6-3, the J gene TRBJ2-3, with 7 bases matching TRBD2. CDR1 is MNHEY and CDR2 is SVGEGT in the germline V gene. The CDR3 length is 16 residues. Losses at the gene ends were 2 bases for V and 0 bases for J; bases not matched to a gene: 5. The CDR3 protein is CASSYGRERSTDTQYF. DNA of the CDR3: TGTGCCAGCAGTTACGGGCGGGAGCGCAGCACAGATACGCAGTATTTT.

The chain combines TRBV12-3 or TRBV12-4 with TRBJ2-5, with D hard to call. V was clipped by 5 bases and J by 5 bases, with 9 bases between them. CDR3 size: 12 residues. The CDR3: CASSQFRETQYF. In nucleotides, the CDR3 is TGTGCCAGCAGTCAGTTCCGGGAGACCCAGTACTTC.